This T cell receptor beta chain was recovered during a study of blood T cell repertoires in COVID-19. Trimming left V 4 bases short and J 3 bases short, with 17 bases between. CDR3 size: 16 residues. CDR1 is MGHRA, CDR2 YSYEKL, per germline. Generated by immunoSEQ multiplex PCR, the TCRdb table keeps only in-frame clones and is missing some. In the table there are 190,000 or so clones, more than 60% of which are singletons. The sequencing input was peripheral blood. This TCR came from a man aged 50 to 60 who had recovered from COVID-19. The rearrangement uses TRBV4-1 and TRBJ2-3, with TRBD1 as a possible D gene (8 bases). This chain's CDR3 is CASSPGQGGSTDTQYF. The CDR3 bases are TGCGCCAGCAGCCCAGGACAGGGAGGGTCTACAGATACGCAGTATTTT.